This T cell receptor beta chain was sequenced in a study of neurological immune-mediated disorders. Study-wide context: Multiple sclerosis patients (n of about 34) included roughly 30 with relapsing-remitting and 3 with secondary progressive disease. Overall study results and limits: The level of TCR clonal expansion was highest in patients with HTLV-1-associated myelopathy and lowest in multiple sclerosis, where it fell below the level seen in healthy controls.

Worth noting for this clonotype: Its antigen is undetermined.

The cDNA was generated through 5'RACE incorporating 10-nucleotide random UMIs. Over 190 million TCR-beta sequences from 15-18 subjects came out of each sequencing run. MiXCR, run by TCRdb on the 5' RACE reads, gives a single entry per CDR3 protein. Counted here are 65,000 to 90,000 distinct CDR3 sequences, just over 5% occurring once; the ten biggest clones make up 2% to 2.5%. The CDR3 length is 12 residues. Between the trimmed V and J ends, which lost 3 bases and 10 bases, there was a span of 10 bases. This sequence originates from a woman aged 25 to 45 with multiple sclerosis. This chain uses TRBV12-3 or TRBV12-4 with TRBJ2-1; D uncertain. Sequenced input: PBMCs. CDR3 region: CASSFPGSEQFF. CDR3 nucleotide sequence: TGTGCCAGCAGTTTCCCTGGGTCAGAGCAGTTCTTC.